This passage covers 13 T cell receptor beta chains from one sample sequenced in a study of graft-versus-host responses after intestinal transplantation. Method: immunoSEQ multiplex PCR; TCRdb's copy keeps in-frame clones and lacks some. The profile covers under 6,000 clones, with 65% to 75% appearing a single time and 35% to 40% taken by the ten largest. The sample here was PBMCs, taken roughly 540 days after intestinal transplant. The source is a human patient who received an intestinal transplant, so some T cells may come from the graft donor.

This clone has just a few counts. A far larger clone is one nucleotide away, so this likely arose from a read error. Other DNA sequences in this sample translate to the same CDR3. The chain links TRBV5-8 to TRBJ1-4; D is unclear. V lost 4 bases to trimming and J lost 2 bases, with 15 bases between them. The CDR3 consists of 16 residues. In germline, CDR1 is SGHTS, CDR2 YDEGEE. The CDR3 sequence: CASSQDLGFTNEKLFF. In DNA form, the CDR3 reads TGTGCCAGCAGCCAAGATCTGGGGTTCACTAATGAAAAACTGTTTTTT.

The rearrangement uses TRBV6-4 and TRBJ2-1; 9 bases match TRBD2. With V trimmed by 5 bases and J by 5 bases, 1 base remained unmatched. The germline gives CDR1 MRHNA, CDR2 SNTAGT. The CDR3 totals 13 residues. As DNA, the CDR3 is TGTGCCAGCAGTAGCGGGGGGCACAATGAGCAGTTCTTC. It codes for CASSSGGHNEQFF.

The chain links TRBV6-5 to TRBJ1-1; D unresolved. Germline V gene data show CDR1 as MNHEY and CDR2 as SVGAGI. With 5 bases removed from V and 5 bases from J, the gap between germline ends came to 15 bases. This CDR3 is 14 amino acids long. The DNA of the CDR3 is TGTGCCAGCAGTCGCGGGTCCCAGGAAACTGAAGCTTTCTTT. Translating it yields CASSRGSQETEAFF.

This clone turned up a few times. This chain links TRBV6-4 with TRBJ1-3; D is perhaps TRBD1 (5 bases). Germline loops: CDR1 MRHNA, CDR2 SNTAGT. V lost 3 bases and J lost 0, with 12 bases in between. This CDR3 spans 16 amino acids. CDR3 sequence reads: CASSEDTGLSGNTIYF. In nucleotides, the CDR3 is TGTGCCAGCAGTGAAGATACAGGCCTCTCTGGAAACACCATATATTTT.

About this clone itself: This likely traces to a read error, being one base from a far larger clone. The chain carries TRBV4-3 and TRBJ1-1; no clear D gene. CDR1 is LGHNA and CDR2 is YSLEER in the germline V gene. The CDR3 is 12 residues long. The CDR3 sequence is CAGSQDGEKAFF. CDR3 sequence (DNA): TGCGCCGGCAGCCAAGATGGAGAAAAAGCTTTCTTT.

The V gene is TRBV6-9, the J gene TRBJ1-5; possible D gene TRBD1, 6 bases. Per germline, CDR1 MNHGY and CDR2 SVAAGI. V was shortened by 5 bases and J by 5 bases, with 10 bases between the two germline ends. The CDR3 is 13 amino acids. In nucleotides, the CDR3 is TGTGCCAGCAGTGTATCAGGGGATCAGCCCCAGCATTTT. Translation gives CASSVSGDQPQHF.

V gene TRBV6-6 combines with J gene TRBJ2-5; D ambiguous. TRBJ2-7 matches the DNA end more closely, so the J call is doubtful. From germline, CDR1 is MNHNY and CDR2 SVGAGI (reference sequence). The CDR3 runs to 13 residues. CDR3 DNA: TGTGCCAGCAGTCCGGGCGGATCCTACGAGCAGTACTTC. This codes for CASSPGGSYEQYF.

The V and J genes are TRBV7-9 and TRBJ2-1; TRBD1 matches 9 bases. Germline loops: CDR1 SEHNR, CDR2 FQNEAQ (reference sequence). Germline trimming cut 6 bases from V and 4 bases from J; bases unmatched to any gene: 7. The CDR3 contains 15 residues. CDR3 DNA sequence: TGTGCCAGCAGTCGAACAGGGGGCGCGTACAATGAGCAGTTCTTC. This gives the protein CASSRTGGAYNEQFF.

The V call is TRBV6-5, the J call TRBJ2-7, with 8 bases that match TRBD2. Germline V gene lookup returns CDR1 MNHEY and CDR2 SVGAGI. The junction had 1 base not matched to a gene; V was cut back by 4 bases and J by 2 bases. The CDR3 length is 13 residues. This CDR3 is CASSFSGAYEQYF. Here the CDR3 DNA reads TGTGCCAGCAGTTTTAGCGGGGCCTACGAGCAGTACTTC.

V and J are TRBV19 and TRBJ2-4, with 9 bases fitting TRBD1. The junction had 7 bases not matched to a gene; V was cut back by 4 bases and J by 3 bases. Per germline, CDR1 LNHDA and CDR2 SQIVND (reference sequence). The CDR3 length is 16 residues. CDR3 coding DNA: TGTGCCAGTAGTAGGCCCGCGGGACAGGGCAAAAACATTCAGTACTTC. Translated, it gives CASSRPAGQGKNIQYF.

The CDR3 DNA follows: TGTGCCAGTGGGACGAACTATGGCTACACCTTC. Protein sequence: CASGTNYGYTF. This chain joins TRBV6-5 and TRBJ1-2; a weak D match, TRBD1 (5 bases). The germline V and J ends were trimmed by 9 bases and 2 bases, with 7 bases remaining between them. Germline lookup yields CDR1 MNHEY and CDR2 SVGAGI. The CDR3 consists of 11 residues.

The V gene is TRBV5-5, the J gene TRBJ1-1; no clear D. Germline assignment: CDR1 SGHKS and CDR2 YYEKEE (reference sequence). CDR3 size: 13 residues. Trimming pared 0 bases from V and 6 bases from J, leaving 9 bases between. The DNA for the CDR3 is TGTGCCAGCAGCTTGGGGACGATCGCTGAAGCTTTCTTT. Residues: CASSLGTIAEAFF.

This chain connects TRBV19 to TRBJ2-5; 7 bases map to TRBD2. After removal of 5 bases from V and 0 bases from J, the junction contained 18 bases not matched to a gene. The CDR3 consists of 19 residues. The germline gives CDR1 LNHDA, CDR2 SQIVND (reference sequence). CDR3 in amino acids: CASSGPGEGSFSYQETQYF. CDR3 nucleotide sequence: TGTGCCAGTAGTGGCCCTGGGGAGGGGTCCTTTTCGTACCAAGAGACCCAGTACTTC.